This T cell receptor beta chain was recorded in a study of blood T cell repertoires in COVID-19. The CDR3 is made up of 14 amino acids. The V end was cut by 2 bases, the J end by 2 bases, with 7 bases between. The germline V gene has CDR1 SGDLS and CDR2 YYNGEE. The assay was immunoSEQ multiplex PCR, and TCRdb's table has in-frame clones only and misses some. This table holds some 200,000 clones, approximately 90% found once. The sample taken for sequencing was peripheral blood. This chain links TRBV9 with TRBJ2-2, with D unclear. This clonotype was obtained from a man aged 50-60 years with acute or convalescent COVID-19. CDR3 bases: TGTGCCAGCAGCGTTGCAGGTAACACCGGGGAGCTGTTTTTT. The encoded protein is CASSVAGNTGELFF.